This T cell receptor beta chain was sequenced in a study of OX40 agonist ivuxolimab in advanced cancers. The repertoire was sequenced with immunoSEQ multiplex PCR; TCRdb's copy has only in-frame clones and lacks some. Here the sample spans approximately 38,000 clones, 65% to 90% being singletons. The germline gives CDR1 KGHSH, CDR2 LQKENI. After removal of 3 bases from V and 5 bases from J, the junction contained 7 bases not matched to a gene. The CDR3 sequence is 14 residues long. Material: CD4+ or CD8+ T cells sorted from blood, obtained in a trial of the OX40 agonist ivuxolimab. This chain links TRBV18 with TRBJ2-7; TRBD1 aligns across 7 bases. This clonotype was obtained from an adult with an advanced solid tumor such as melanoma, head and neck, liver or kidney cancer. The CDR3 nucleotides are TGTGCCAGCTCACCCCGACAGGGTACCCACGAGCAGTACTTC. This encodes CASSPRQGTHEQYF.